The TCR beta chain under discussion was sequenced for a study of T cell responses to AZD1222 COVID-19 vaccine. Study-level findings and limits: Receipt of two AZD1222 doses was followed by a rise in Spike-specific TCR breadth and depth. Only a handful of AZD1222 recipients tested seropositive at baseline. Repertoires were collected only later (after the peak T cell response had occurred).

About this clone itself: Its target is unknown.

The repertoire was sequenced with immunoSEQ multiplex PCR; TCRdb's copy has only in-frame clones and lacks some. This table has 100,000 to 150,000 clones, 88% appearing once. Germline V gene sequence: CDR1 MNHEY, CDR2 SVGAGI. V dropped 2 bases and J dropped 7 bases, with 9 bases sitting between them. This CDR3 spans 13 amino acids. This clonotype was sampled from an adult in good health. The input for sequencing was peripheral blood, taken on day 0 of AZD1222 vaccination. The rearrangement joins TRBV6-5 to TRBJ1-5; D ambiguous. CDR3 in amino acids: CASSYALGQPQHF. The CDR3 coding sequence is TGTGCCAGCAGTTACGCTTTAGGGCAGCCCCAGCATTTT.